These 30 T cell receptor beta chains came from one sample sequenced in a study of cytomegalovirus exposure and HLA in healthy donors. 13 Jbeta primers and 60 Vbeta primers were used for the PCR. Libraries were prepared by immunoSEQ multiplex PCR; TCRdb keeps only in-frame clonotypes and omits some of them. The sample shows about 240,000 clones, 70% to 90% of them seen only once. The sequenced material came from PBMCs. Source of these receptors: a woman aged 55-69 years in good health and CMV-seropositive.

The genes are TRBV2 and TRBJ1-4; D is possibly TRBD1 (6 bases). This CDR3 contains 14 residues. Germline V gene sequence: CDR1 SNHLY, CDR2 FYNNEI. Trimming cost V 6 bases and J 8 bases, with 16 bases left between them. The CDR3, as DNA: TGTGCCAGCAGCGCCGACAGGTCGGGGGAAAAACTGTTTTTT. It is translated as CASSADRSGEKLFF.

This chain uses TRBV28 with TRBJ2-1; D possibly corresponds to TRBD2 (5 bases). V was pared by 6 bases and J by 4 bases, with 16 bases between. This CDR3 has 15 amino acids. The germline gives CDR1 MDHEN, CDR2 SYDVKM. CDR3 sequence: CASSSELPGYNEQFF. In DNA form, the CDR3 reads TGTGCCAGCAGCTCTGAACTCCCGGGGTACAATGAGCAGTTCTTC.

This clone occurred a few times. V and J are TRBV6-1 and TRBJ1-2; D is undetermined. Trimming took 2 bases from V and 6 from J, leaving 13 bases between them. The CDR3 runs 14 residues. Germline CDR1 reads MNHNS; CDR2 reads SASEGT. CDR3 nucleotides: TGTGCCAGCAGTGAAAGTGGAGGGCCGAATGGCTACACCTTC. It is translated as CASSESGGPNGYTF.

The genes are TRBV28 and TRBJ1-2, with 7 bases that match TRBD1. Per the germline V gene, CDR1 is MDHEN and CDR2 is SYDVKM. Trimming removed 4 bases from V and 2 bases from J; junction bases left unmatched: 7. This CDR3 is built from 15 residues. The CDR3 is CASSSSSGGNYGYTF. Written as DNA, the CDR3 is TGTGCCAGCAGTTCCTCATCAGGGGGAAACTATGGCTACACCTTC.

This chain joins TRBV4-2 and TRBJ2-1, with 9 nucleotides matching TRBD2. The CDR3 loop spans 15 amino acids. Germline assignment: CDR1 LGHNA and CDR2 YNFKEQ. J gave up 3 bases and V 3 bases, and 3 bases lay outside the gene matches. The CDR3 spells CASSQRTSVYNEQFF. The CDR3 nucleotides read TGTGCCAGCAGCCAGAGGACTAGCGTCTACAATGAGCAGTTCTTC.

V usage is TRBV6-1 and J usage is TRBJ1-1; D uncertain. V lost 7 bases to trimming and J lost 1 base, with 10 bases between them. The CDR3 contains 13 residues. Germline V CDR1 and CDR2: MNHNS, SASEGT. The DNA of the CDR3 is TGTGCCAGCAAAGTAAACAAGAACACTGAAGCTTTCTTT. It specifies CASKVNKNTEAFF.

This clone is a singleton in its sample. V usage is TRBV9 and J usage is TRBJ1-3; 12 nucleotides line up with TRBD1. This CDR3 has 15 amino acids. Per the germline V gene, CDR1 is SGDLS and CDR2 is YYNGEE. Unmatched junction bases numbered 3, after V lost 0 bases and J lost 8 bases. CDR3 coding DNA: TGTGCCAGCAGCGTAGGGGACAGGGGGCTTGACACCATATATTTT. Its protein product is CASSVGDRGLDTIYF.

The CDR3 DNA reads as TGTGCCAGCACCCCGGGGGTAAAGGCAGATACGCAGTATTTT. It is translated as CASTPGVKADTQYF. This chain uses TRBV6-5 with TRBJ2-3; a weak D match, TRBD2 (6 bases). CDR1 and CDR2 (germline): MNHEY, SVGAGI. The CDR3 runs 14 residues. V lost 7 bases and J lost 4, with 15 bases in between.

The chain employs TRBV7-3 and TRBJ1-2; tentatively, D is TRBD1 (6 bases). The CDR3 loop spans 14 amino acids. The germline CDR1 and CDR2 sequences are SGHTA and FQGTGA. The germline V and J ends were trimmed by 5 bases and 6 bases, with 16 bases remaining between them. The CDR3 spells CASSAREGGDGYTF. The DNA of the CDR3 is TGTGCCAGCAGCGCCAGGGAGGGGGGCGATGGCTACACCTTC.

V and J are TRBV27 and TRBJ2-7; 8 nucleotides line up with TRBD1. V dropped 6 bases and J dropped 3; count of bases not matched to a gene: 13. Germline CDR1 MNHEY, CDR2 SMNVEV (reference sequence). CDR3 length equals 16 residues. The CDR3 sequence: CASSSHDRGKSYEQYF. CDR3 in DNA: TGTGCCAGCAGCTCGCACGACAGGGGCAAAAGCTACGAGCAGTACTTC.

This clone was recorded once. V usage is TRBV11-3 and J usage is TRBJ1-1, with a possible D match to TRBD1 (5 bases). CDR1 SGHNT and CDR2 YENEEA come from the germline V gene. V was cut by 0 bases and J by 3 bases, with 11 bases left in between. This CDR3 has 15 residues. CDR3 DNA sequence: TGTGCCAGCAGCTTAGATCCAGGGTCGGACACTGAAGCTTTCTTT. Translation: CASSLDPGSDTEAFF.

The rearrangement uses TRBV10-3 and TRBJ1-2; perhaps TRBD1 as D (5 bases). Germline V lookup: CDR1 ENHRY, CDR2 SYGVKD. This CDR3 has 13 residues. The DNA of the CDR3 is TGTGCTAACCTAGGGACTTTTGGAGGTGGCTACACCTTC. This codes for CANLGTFGGGYTF.

The chain links TRBV25-1 to TRBJ1-5; 8 nucleotides line up with TRBD1. After removal of 4 bases from V and 11 bases from J, the junction contained 7 bases not matched to a gene. Per germline, CDR1 MGHDK and CDR2 SYGVNS. This CDR3 contains 13 residues. The CDR3: CASSGQGSSAQHF. The CDR3 region has the DNA TGTGCCAGCAGTGGACAGGGGTCCTCAGCCCAGCATTTT.

This clone showed up just once. This chain joins TRBV18 and TRBJ2-7, with a tentative D call TRBD2 (5 bases). There are 12 residues in the CDR3. Trimming cost V 4 bases and J 7 bases, with 11 bases left between them. Germline CDR1 and CDR2: KGHSH and LQKENI. The CDR3: CASSLGSGEQYF. Here the CDR3 DNA reads TGTGCCAGCTCACTTGGCTCGGGAGAGCAGTACTTC.

J is TRBJ1-1 and V is TRBV11-1, with 8 bases lining up with TRBD1. CDR3 length equals 17 residues. The junction had 12 bases not matched to a gene; V was cut back by 1 base and J by 5 bases. Germline values: CDR1 SGHAT, CDR2 FQDESV (reference sequence). CDR3 loop: CASSLGSLARGPTEAFF. The CDR3 DNA reads TGTGCCAGCAGCTTAGGCTCTCTGGCCAGGGGGCCTACTGAAGCTTTCTTT.

Only one count was recorded for this clone. This chain connects TRBV6-1 to TRBJ1-1, with D tentatively TRBD1 (6 bases). Deletions cut 5 bases from V and 2 bases from J, with 15 bases between. CDR3 length: 15 residues. Germline-derived CDR1 and CDR2 are MNHNS and SASEGT. The CDR3 DNA sequence: TGTGCCAGCAGTAATACAGGGTTGGCAAACACTGAAGCTTTCTTT. It translates to CASSNTGLANTEAFF.

This clone was seen only once. The rearrangement uses TRBV5-4 and TRBJ2-5; 8 nucleotides align to TRBD1. The J call is in doubt because the DNA end fits TRBJ2-7 better. The germline V gene encodes CDR1 SGHNT and CDR2 YYREEE (reference sequence). The CDR3 extends over 13 amino acids. The CDR3 nucleotides are TGTGCCAGCAGCTTGACAGGGGGCTACGAGCAGTACTTC. Amino acid sequence: CASSLTGGYEQYF.

The chain employs TRBV15 and TRBJ1-4, with 7 bases identical to TRBD1. The CDR3 consists of 24 residues. J lost 2 bases, V lost 3 bases, and 30 bases had no gene match. Germline V CDR1 and CDR2: LNHNV, YYDKDF (reference sequence). Written as DNA, the CDR3 is TGTGCCACCAGCAGTAGGGATACCAACCCGGGACAGATTTATTTAGGGAGTACTAATGAAAAACTGTTTTTT. This gives the protein CATSSRDTNPGQIYLGSTNEKLFF.

This chain joins TRBV5-1 and TRBJ1-5; no clear D. CDR3 length equals 13 residues. From germline, CDR1 is SGHRS and CDR2 YFSETQ. The germline V and J ends were trimmed by 2 bases and 5 bases, with 8 bases remaining between them. Written as DNA, the CDR3 is TGCGCCAGCAGCTTTCGCGGGGATCAGCCCCAGCATTTT. The encoded protein is CASSFRGDQPQHF.

The chain links TRBV6-5 to TRBJ2-7, with D possibly TRBD1 on 6 matching bases. This CDR3 has 12 residues. CDR1 is MNHEY and CDR2 is SVGAGI in the germline V gene. Trimming took off 8 bases at V and 3 bases at J, with 11 bases between the two ends. DNA for the CDR3: TGTGCCAGCCGGGGACATATCTACGAGCAGTACTTC. Amino acids: CASRGHIYEQYF.

The chain has TRBV5-4 and TRBJ2-7; D is possibly TRBD2 (5 bases). This CDR3 contains 14 residues. Germline CDR1 is SGHNT and CDR2 is YYREEE (reference sequence). V lost 2 bases to trimming and J lost 2 bases, with 11 bases between them. CDR3 nucleotides: TGTGCCAGCAGCTTAGGATCCGGGGCCTACGAGCAGTACTTC. Amino acids: CASSLGSGAYEQYF.

The V call is TRBV6-5, the J call TRBJ2-2; D possibly corresponds to TRBD1 (6 bases). CDR1 and CDR2 (germline): MNHEY, SVGAGI. The CDR3 is 14 residues long. The ends were cut back, 7 bases at V and 2 bases at J, with 11 bases in the middle. The CDR3 here is CASTRTANTGELFF. CDR3 nucleotide sequence: TGTGCCAGCACCCGGACAGCCAACACCGGGGAGCTGTTTTTT.

The chain is built from TRBV4-1 and TRBJ2-3; TRBD2 agrees at 8 bases. The length of the CDR3 is 16 residues. The J segment lost 4 bases and the V segment lost 4 bases, leaving 10 bases of the junction unmatched. The V gene's germline CDR1 is MGHRA and CDR2 YSYEKL. This CDR3 reads CASSRPGGRRADTQYF. DNA for the CDR3: TGCGCCAGCAGCCGGCCAGGCGGGAGGAGGGCAGATACGCAGTATTTT.

The rearrangement joins TRBV5-4 to TRBJ2-2, with D perhaps matching TRBD1 (6 bases). This CDR3 has 16 residues. Trimming shortened V by 3 bases and J by 1 base, and 13 bases separated the two germline ends. The V gene's germline CDR1 is SGHNT and CDR2 YYREEE (reference sequence). CDR3: CASSSRTALNTGELFF. The DNA for the CDR3 is TGTGCCAGCAGCTCTAGGACAGCCCTGAACACCGGGGAGCTGTTTTTT.

The V and J genes are TRBV7-2 and TRBJ2-7, with 7 bases that match TRBD1. Per germline, CDR1 SGHTA and CDR2 FQGNSA. Unmatched junction bases numbered 5, after V lost 4 bases and J lost 2 bases. CDR3 length: 14 amino acids. Here the CDR3 DNA reads TGTGCCAGCAGCTCGCCCGGGACAGCCTACGAGCAGTACTTC. Protein product: CASSSPGTAYEQYF.

This clone was observed a few times. This chain connects TRBV5-1 to TRBJ2-3; D not resolved. Germline-derived CDR1 and CDR2 are SGHRS and YFSETQ. Trimming removed 0 bases at V and 5 bases at J, with 10 bases between. The CDR3 loop spans 14 amino acids. CDR3 DNA: TGCGCCAGCAGCTTGGGGCCCACGGGAGATACGCAGTATTTT. Protein product: CASSLGPTGDTQYF.

The chain combines TRBV7-9 with TRBJ2-1; 8 bases map to TRBD1. Losses at the gene ends were 6 bases for V and 5 bases for J; bases not matched to a gene: 9. The CDR3 length is 15 residues. In germline, CDR1 is SEHNR, CDR2 FQNEAQ (reference sequence). CDR3 nucleotides: TGTGCCAGCAGTCGACAGGGGAGCAGGGACAATGAGCAGTTCTTC. Protein sequence: CASSRQGSRDNEQFF.

This rearrangement joins TRBV9 to TRBJ2-1, with 11 bases aligning to TRBD2. Germline V lookup: CDR1 SGDLS, CDR2 YYNGEE. J was trimmed by 6 bases and V by 0 bases; bases with no gene match: 8. This CDR3 contains 17 residues. DNA of the CDR3: TGTGCCAGCAGCGTAGCCTTTCTAGCGGGGGGATCCAATGAGCAGTTCTTC. It encodes CASSVAFLAGGSNEQFF.

A remark on this clone: One end of the junction does not line up with germline, which may come from a read error. The CDR3 sequence is CASSYPGTRYSEQFF. CDR3 coding DNA: TGTGCCAGCAGTTACCCCGGGACTCGCTACAGTGAGCAGTTCTTC. The chain uses TRBV6-6 and TRBJ2-1, with a weak D call TRBD2 (6 bases). The CDR3 extends over 15 amino acids. Germline lookup yields CDR1 MNHNY and CDR2 SVGAGI (reference sequence).

This clone showed up just once. This chain links TRBV6-1 with TRBJ2-7; 13 positions match TRBD2. Germline V gene lookup returns CDR1 MNHNS and CDR2 SASEGT. Germline trimming cut 1 base from V and 9 bases from J; bases unmatched to any gene: 6. The CDR3 runs to 15 residues. This chain's CDR3 is CASSEETSGRAGQYF. DNA of the CDR3: TGTGCCAGCAGTGAAGAAACTAGCGGGAGGGCTGGGCAGTACTTC.